A selection of T cell receptor beta chains follows, all from one sample in a study of early T cells in non-severe SARS-CoV-2 infection. TCRdb passed the 5' RACE reads through MiXCR, listing each CDR3 protein once. This repertoire shows about 82,000 distinct CDR3 sequences, under 15% found once; its top ten account for nearly 6%. The sample taken for sequencing was whole blood. The origin of the receptors is an adult who was a healthcare worker with PCR-confirmed SARS-CoV-2 infection or an uninfected control (not recorded which). CDR3s include the opening cysteine and the closing phenylalanine or tryptophan. The D gene is left open where the match is weak. Clone sizes are given selectively: once, few, many, or a class where the clone is expanded.

V gene	J gene	clone size	D gene	CDR3 protein	CDR3 DNA
TRBV5-1	TRBJ1-2	-	TRBD1	CASRSQGTNYGYTF	TGCGCCAGCAGATCACAGGGGACTAACTATGGCTACACCTTC
TRBV3-1	TRBJ2-1	few	TRBD2	CASSSRLAHTYNEQFF	TGTGCCAGCAGCTCCAGACTAGCGCACACCTACAATGAGCAGTTCTTC
TRBV7-2	TRBJ2-3	-	-	CASRFNTDTQYF	TGTGCCAGCAGGTTTAACACAGATACGCAGTATTTT
TRBV28	TRBJ2-7	few	TRBD2	CASRTGLAAYEQYF	TGTGCCAGCAGGACGGGACTAGCGGCCTACGAGCAGTACTTC
TRBV20-1	TRBJ1-1	-	-	CSARRPGTEAFF	TGCAGTGCTAGGCGCCCCGGGACTGAAGCTTTCTTT
TRBV28	TRBJ2-1	once	TRBD2	CASSEGGSSYNEQFF	TGTGCCAGCAGTGAGGGCGGGAGCTCCTACAATGAGCAGTTCTTC
TRBV5-1	TRBJ2-1	-	-	CASSPAPKGGYNEQFF	TGCGCCAGCAGCCCGGCCCCCAAGGGCGGCTACAATGAGCAGTTCTTC
TRBV28	TRBJ2-7	few	-	CASSTGSYEQYF	TGTGCCAGCAGTACAGGTTCCTACGAGCAGTACTTC
TRBV20-1	TRBJ2-7	few	-	CSGARDPYEQYF	TGCAGTGGGGCTCGGGATCCCTACGAGCAGTACTTC
TRBV20-1	TRBJ1-1	few	-	CSARPRAGSKAEAFF	TGCAGTGCTCGCCCTCGTGCGGGTAGCAAAGCTGAAGCTTTCTTT
TRBV25-1	TRBJ2-2	many	-	CASSEGISELFF	TGTGCCAGCAGTGAGGGGATTTCGGAGCTGTTTTTT
TRBV28	TRBJ2-1	-	TRBD1	CASSWDSQPYNEQFF	TGTGCCAGCAGTTGGGACAGTCAACCTTACAATGAGCAGTTCTTC
TRBV28	TRBJ2-7	-	TRBD2	CASSISSGTYYEQYF	TGTGCCAGCAGTATTTCTAGCGGGACGTACTACGAGCAGTACTTC
TRBV11-2	TRBJ2-1	many	-	CASSSYAEQFF	TGTGCCAGCAGCTCCTACGCCGAGCAGTTCTTC
TRBV18	TRBJ1-1	few	TRBD1	CASSPRDRAPFF	TGTGCCAGCTCACCACGAGACAGGGCCCCTTTCTTT
TRBV20-1	TRBJ2-7	few	-	CSASNRWSSYEQYF	TGCAGTGCTAGTAACAGGTGGAGCTCCTACGAGCAGTACTTC
TRBV7-9	TRBJ2-5	few	-	CASSLHGGLQETQYF	TGTGCCAGCAGCTTACACGGGGGCTTGCAAGAGACCCAGTACTTC
TRBV7-9	TRBJ2-3	-	-	CASSPPDTQYF	TGTGCCAGCAGCCCGCCAGATACGCAGTATTTT
TRBV5-6	TRBJ1-5	few	-	CASSFSGLRGQPQHF	TGTGCCAGCAGCTTTAGTGGGCTTCGGGGGCAGCCCCAGCATTTT
TRBV5-1	TRBJ2-2	-	-	CASTLWQGGIGELFF	TGCGCCAGCACCTTGTGGCAGGGAGGTATCGGGGAGCTGTTTTTT
TRBV5-1	TRBJ1-1	-	TRBD1	CASSLSGGQGIWNTEAFF	TGCGCCAGCAGCTTGAGCGGCGGACAGGGGATCTGGAACACTGAAGCTTTCTTT
TRBV5-6	TRBJ1-1	many	-	CASSAILVSEAFF	TGTGCCAGCAGCGCAATCCTGGTGTCAGAAGCTTTCTTT
TRBV28	TRBJ2-7	-	-	CASSFWGLSSYEQYF	TGTGCCAGCAGTTTTTGGGGGCTTAGCTCCTACGAGCAGTACTTC
TRBV2	TRBJ2-3	-	TRBD1	CASGQGYTDTQYF	TGTGCCAGTGGACAGGGGTACACAGATACGCAGTATTTT
TRBV19	TRBJ1-3	-	TRBD1	CASSPDRGGGNTIYF	TGTGCCAGTAGCCCGGACAGGGGAGGAGGAAACACCATATATTTT